Sequencing of this TCR beta chain was carried out in a study of Graves' ophthalmopathy and Graves' hyperthyroidism. Study-wide results and limits: The 13-signature model separated ophthalmopathy from stable hyperthyroidism at 85% to 90% sensitivity and roughly 83% specificity. Thyroid clonotypes that were expanded above 0.001 frequency mostly also appeared in blood. Progression of ophthalmopathy was predicted by the model with 65% to 71% sensitivity and roughly 74% specificity.

From germline, CDR1 is LGHNA and CDR2 YNFKEQ. CDR3 size: 17 residues. J was trimmed by 0 bases and V by 1 base; bases with no gene match: 8. The study amplified TCR beta CDR3 regions using RNA transcripts. The first round was an RT-PCR with HTBI primers, and the second round was a multiplex PCR. MiXCR was run by TCRdb on the multiplex PCR reads, yielding one entry per CDR3 protein. Here the sample spans about 380,000 distinct CDR3 sequences, approximately 15% being singletons. This clonotype was counted many times. Its target is unknown. The rearrangement links TRBV4-2 to TRBJ2-5, with TRBD2 identical over 7 bases. The source of this sequence is a woman aged 18-29 years with stable Graves' hyperthyroidism. The sequencing sample was made of peripheral blood. The CDR3 region has the DNA TGTGCCAGCAGCCAAGCTACTGGGGGGGTGTACCAAGAGACCCAGTACTTC. Amino acids: CASSQATGGVYQETQYF.